This T cell receptor beta chain was captured by sequencing in a study of OX40 agonist ivuxolimab in advanced cancers. Study-wide context: Participants could have had prior anti-PD-1, anti-PD-L1 or anti-CTLA-4 therapy, and around 43% had some. Study results and caveats: Relative to CD4+ cells, CD8+ T cells on average had more expanded clones.

The CDR3 is 14 residues long. CDR1 is MDHEN, CDR2 SYDVKM, per germline. Assay: immunoSEQ multiplex PCR; the TCRdb copy retains only in-frame clones and omits some. The sample has about 45,000 clones, around 90% seen once. Note on this clone: Its antigen is as yet unknown. One end of the junction is discordant with germline, which a read error may explain.

This material consisted of CD4+ or CD8+ T cells sorted from blood, taken in a trial of the OX40 agonist ivuxolimab. This receptor was identified in an adult with an advanced solid tumor such as melanoma, head and neck, liver or kidney cancer. The V gene is TRBV28, the J gene TRBJ1-5; 7 nucleotides match TRBD1. The DNA for the CDR3 is TGTGCCAGCACTTTACAGGGGTTGGGACAGCCCCAGCATTTT. Protein sequence: CASTLQGLGQPQHF.